These 14 T cell receptor beta chains were sequenced from one sample in a study of T cells in Graves' hyperthyroidism and ophthalmopathy. From RNA transcripts, TCR beta CDR3 regions were amplified. Using the HTBI primer set, a first-round RT-PCR was run on the TCR CDR3. From the multiplex PCR reads, TCRdb called clonotypes with MiXCR, one entry per CDR3 protein. The table shows 250,000 to 350,000 distinct CDR3 sequences, with approximately 16% occurring only once. The sequenced sample consisted of blood. Receptor source: a man younger than 45 with Graves' hyperthyroidism.

This clonotype was picked up many times. V and J are TRBV11-2 and TRBJ2-2, with TRBD2 identical over 11 bases. The CDR3 runs to 14 residues. From germline, CDR1 is SGHAT and CDR2 FQNNGV. J gave up 5 bases and V 8 bases, and 4 bases lay outside the gene matches. CDR3 amino acids: CASAVAGGTGELFF. The CDR3, as DNA: TGTGCCAGCGCTGTAGCGGGAGGGACCGGGGAGCTGTTTTTT.

At least ten counts were recorded for this clonotype. This chain uses TRBV12-3 or TRBV12-4 with TRBJ2-7; possibly TRBD1 or TRBD2 for D (5 bases each). This CDR3 contains 14 residues. The V end was cut by 6 bases, the J end by 2 bases, with 14 bases between. Written as DNA, the CDR3 is TGTGCCAGCAGCACCGGGACCGACACCTACGAGCAGTACTTC. Protein sequence: CASSTGTDTYEQYF.

This clonotype came up a few times. This chain connects TRBV10-2 to TRBJ2-1; TRBD2 matches at 7 bases. The CDR3 runs to 16 residues. Germline values: CDR1 WSHSY, CDR2 SAAADI. J lost 4 bases, V lost 1 base, and 7 bases had no gene match. CDR3 bases: TGCGCCAGCAGTGAGTTACGGGAGGTAACGTACAATGAGCAGTTCTTC. It codes for CASSELREVTYNEQFF.

This clonotype was seen many times. This chain uses TRBV24-1 with TRBJ2-1; 11 nucleotides align to TRBD2. With 10 bases clipped from V and 0 bases from J, the junction kept 10 bases outside the gene matches. CDR1 and CDR2 from the germline V gene are KGHDR and SFDVKD. The CDR3 extends over 17 amino acids. CDR3: CATSGTSGTSSYNEQFF. CDR3 nucleotides: TGTGCCACTAGCGGGACTAGCGGAACGAGCTCCTACAATGAGCAGTTCTTC.

This clonotype was found many times. This chain connects TRBV18 to TRBJ1-1; D is unresolved. CDR1 is KGHSH, CDR2 LQKENI, per germline. The CDR3 sequence is 15 residues long. The V and J ends lost 6 bases and 4 bases respectively, with 18 bases between them. Here the CDR3 reads CASSTGIGPSTEAFF. CDR3 coding DNA: TGTGCCAGCTCCACCGGGATAGGGCCTTCCACTGAAGCTTTCTTT.

The CDR3 here is CASSETGRWDTGELFF. The CDR3 nucleotides read TGTGCCAGCAGTGAAACAGGGCGGTGGGACACCGGGGAGCTGTTTTTT. The chain couples TRBV2 to TRBJ2-2; tentatively, D is TRBD1 (6 bases). CDR1 and CDR2 from the germline V gene are SNHLY and FYNNEI. With 2 bases removed from V and 3 bases from J, the gap between germline ends came to 13 bases. The length of the CDR3 is 16 residues.

This clonotype was seen many times. The chain couples TRBV24-1 to TRBJ1-4; 12 positions agree with TRBD1. This CDR3 region has 17 residues. The V and J ends lost 4 bases and 11 bases, in that order; junction bases with no gene match: 13. Germline V gives CDR1 KGHDR, CDR2 SFDVKD. The CDR3 DNA follows: TGTGCCACCAGTGACCCGGGACAGGGGGCGCGGTTGGAGAAACTGTTTTTT. It encodes CATSDPGQGARLEKLFF.

The chain carries TRBV7-2 and TRBJ2-5; TRBD2 aligns across 7 bases. V lost 0 bases, J lost 7 bases, and 11 bases stayed unmatched. CDR1 and CDR2 (germline): SGHTA, FQGNSA. This CDR3 spans 16 amino acids. For the CDR3, the DNA is TGTGCCAGCAGCTTAGCGACGAGCGGGACTCGAGGGACCCAGTACTTC. Encoded protein: CASSLATSGTRGTQYF. The full variable domain, its missing parts supplied by reference TRBV7-2 and TRBJ2-5, is GAGVSQSPSNKVTEKGKDVELRCDPISGHTALYWYRQSLGQGLEFLIYFQGNSAPDKSGLPSDRFSAERTGGSVSTLTIQRTQQEDSAVYLCASSLATSGTRGTQYFGPGTRLLVL.

This clonotype was seen a single time. CDR3 in DNA: TGCAGTGCTAGCACTACTAGCGCCACAGATACGCAGTATTTT. Its translation is CSASTTSATDTQYF. The chain links TRBV20-1 to TRBJ2-3, with 7 bases aligning to TRBD2. The CDR3 totals 14 residues. V lost 3 bases and J lost 2; bases outside the gene matches: 5. From germline, CDR1 is DFQATT and CDR2 SNEGSKA (reference sequence).

Many counts were recorded for this clonotype. CDR3 residues: CASSQESSGANVLTF. DNA of the CDR3: TGTGCCAGCAGCCAGGAGAGCTCTGGGGCCAACGTCCTGACTTTC. The chain joins TRBV4-2 to TRBJ2-6; D unresolved. Trimming cost V 3 bases and J 0 bases, with 6 bases left between them. The germline CDR1 and CDR2 sequences are LGHNA and YNFKEQ. CDR3 length: 15 amino acids.

This clonotype was detected ten times or more. In DNA, the CDR3 is TGCGCCAGCAGCTTGTTAAACCCGCACAATGAGCAGTTCTTC. This gives the protein CASSLLNPHNEQFF. This chain connects TRBV5-1 to TRBJ2-1; no clear D gene. Trimming shortened V by 1 base and J by 5 bases, and 10 bases separated the two germline ends. The germline V gene has CDR1 SGHRS and CDR2 YFSETQ. CDR3 size: 14 residues.

This clonotype was detected a few times. This sequence joins TRBV19 and TRBJ1-5, with a weak D call TRBD1 (5 bases). Germline CDR1 LNHDA, CDR2 SQIVND (reference sequence). The CDR3 runs 16 residues. Trimming pared 6 bases from V and 2 bases from J, leaving 17 bases between. The CDR3 loop reads CASSVLTGAGNQPQHF. The CDR3 DNA reads as TGTGCCAGTAGCGTTCTAACAGGAGCAGGCAATCAGCCCCAGCATTTT.

Regarding this clonotype: The junction shows a germline mismatch at one end, possibly a read error. The CDR3, as DNA: TGTGCCAGCAGGACTCAGGACAGAGCTAACTATGGCTGCACCTTC. Amino acids: CASRTQDRANYGCTF. The V call is TRBV6-4, the J call TRBJ1-2, with D possibly matching TRBD1 (6 bases). The CDR3 length is 15 residues. The germline V gene has CDR1 MRHNA and CDR2 SNTAGT.

Many counts were recorded for this clonotype. This chain connects TRBV6-1 to TRBJ2-2; 14 nucleotides match TRBD2. CDR1 is MNHNS, CDR2 SASEGT, per germline. This CDR3 contains 18 residues. Trimming at V came to 7 bases and at J to 5 bases, leaving 12 bases not matched to a gene. CDR3 protein: CASIPGTSGRLSTGELFF. CDR3 sequence (DNA): TGTGCCAGCATTCCCGGGACTAGCGGGAGATTGTCTACCGGGGAGCTGTTTTTT.